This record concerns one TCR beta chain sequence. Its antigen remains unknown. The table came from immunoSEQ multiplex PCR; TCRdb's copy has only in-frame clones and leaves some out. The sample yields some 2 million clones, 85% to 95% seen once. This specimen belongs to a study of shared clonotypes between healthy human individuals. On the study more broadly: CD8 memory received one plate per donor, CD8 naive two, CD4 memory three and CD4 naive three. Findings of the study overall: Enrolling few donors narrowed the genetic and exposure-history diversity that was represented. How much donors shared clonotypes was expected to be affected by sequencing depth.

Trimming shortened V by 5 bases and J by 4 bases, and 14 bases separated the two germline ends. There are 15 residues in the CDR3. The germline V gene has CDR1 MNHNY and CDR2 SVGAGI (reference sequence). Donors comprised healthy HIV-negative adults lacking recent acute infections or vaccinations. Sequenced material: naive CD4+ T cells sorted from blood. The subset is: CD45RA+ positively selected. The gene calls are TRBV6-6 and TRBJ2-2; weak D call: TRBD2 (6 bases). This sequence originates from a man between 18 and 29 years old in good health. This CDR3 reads CASSPGGLGTGELFF. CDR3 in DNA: TGTGCCAGCAGTCCCGGGGGATTGGGCACCGGGGAGCTGTTTTTT.